Listed here is a single T cell receptor (beta chain). The target antigen is unknown. This record belongs to a study of Graves' ophthalmopathy and Graves' hyperthyroidism. Points from the study as a whole: In separating ophthalmopathy from stable hyperthyroidism, a 13-signature model achieved 85% to 90% sensitivity and around 81% specificity. Blood shared most expanded thyroid clonotypes above 0.001 frequency.

Germline CDR1 and CDR2: SGHRS and YFSETQ. The ends lost 0 bases at V and 7 bases at J; junction bases unmatched: 7. The length of the CDR3 is 15 residues. Researchers took RNA transcripts and amplified TCR beta CDR3 regions from them. The workflow started with a first-round RT-PCR run with HTBI primers and then moved on to a second-round multiplex PCR. TCRdb called the multiplex PCR reads again in MiXCR, with one record for every CDR3 protein. The data hold around 400,000 distinct CDR3 sequences, with about a sixth observed a single time. The gene calls are TRBV5-1 and TRBJ2-4, with 7 bases fitting TRBD2. The clonotype comes from a woman aged 18-35 years with Graves' ophthalmopathy. Sequencing was done on a sample of peripheral blood. The DNA of the CDR3 is TGCGCCAGCAGCTTGGTCACTAGCGCTGGGAACATTCAGTACTTC. It translates to CASSLVTSAGNIQYF.